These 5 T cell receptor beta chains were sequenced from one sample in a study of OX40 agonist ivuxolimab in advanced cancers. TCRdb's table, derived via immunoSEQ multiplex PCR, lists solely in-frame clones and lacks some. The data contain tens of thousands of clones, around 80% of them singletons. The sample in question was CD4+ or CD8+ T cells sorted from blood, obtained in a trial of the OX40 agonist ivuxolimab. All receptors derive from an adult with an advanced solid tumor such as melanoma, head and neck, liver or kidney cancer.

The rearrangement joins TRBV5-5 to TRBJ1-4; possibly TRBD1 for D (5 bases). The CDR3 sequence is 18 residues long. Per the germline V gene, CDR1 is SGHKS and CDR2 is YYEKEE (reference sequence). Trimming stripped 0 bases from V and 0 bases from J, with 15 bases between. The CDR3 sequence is CASSLDLGRFATNEKLFF. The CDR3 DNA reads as TGTGCCAGCAGCTTGGATCTGGGACGTTTCGCAACTAATGAAAAACTGTTTTTT.

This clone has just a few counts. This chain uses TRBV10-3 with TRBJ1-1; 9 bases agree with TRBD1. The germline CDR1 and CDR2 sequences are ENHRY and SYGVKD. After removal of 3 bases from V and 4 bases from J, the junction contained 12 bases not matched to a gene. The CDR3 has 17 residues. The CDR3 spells CAISETDRGLGGTEAFF. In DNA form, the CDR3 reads TGTGCCATCAGTGAAACAGACAGGGGGTTAGGTGGCACTGAAGCTTTCTTT.

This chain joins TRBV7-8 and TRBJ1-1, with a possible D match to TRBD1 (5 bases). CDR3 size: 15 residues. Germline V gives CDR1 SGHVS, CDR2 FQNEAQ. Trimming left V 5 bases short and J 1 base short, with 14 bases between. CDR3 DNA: TGTGCCAGCAGCCGGGTGGGGCGGGCGAACACTGAAGCTTTCTTT. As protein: CASSRVGRANTEAFF. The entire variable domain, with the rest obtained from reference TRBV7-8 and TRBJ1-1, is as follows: GAGVSQSPRYKVAKRGQDVALRCDPISGHVSLFWYQQALGQGPEFLTYFQNEAQLDKSGLPSDRFFAERPEGSVSTLKIQRTQQEDSAVYLCASSRVGRANTEAFFGQGTRLTVV.

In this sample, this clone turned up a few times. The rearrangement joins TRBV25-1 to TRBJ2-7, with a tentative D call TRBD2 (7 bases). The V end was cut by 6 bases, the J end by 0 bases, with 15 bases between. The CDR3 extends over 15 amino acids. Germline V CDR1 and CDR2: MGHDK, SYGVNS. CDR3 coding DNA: TGTGCCAGCAGGATGGGGGGGGCCCGCTCCTACGAGCAGTACTTC. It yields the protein CASRMGGARSYEQYF.

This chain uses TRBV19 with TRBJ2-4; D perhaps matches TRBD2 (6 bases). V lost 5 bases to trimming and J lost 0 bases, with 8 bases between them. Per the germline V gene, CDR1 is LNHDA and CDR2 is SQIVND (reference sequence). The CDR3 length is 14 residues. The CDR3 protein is CASSGGLAKNIQYF. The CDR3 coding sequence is TGTGCCAGTAGTGGGGGGTTAGCCAAAAACATTCAGTACTTC.